The subject of this entry is one T cell receptor beta chain. This sample is drawn from a study of cytomegalovirus exposure and HLA in healthy donors. For the study at large: Earlier sequencing of 150 million to 200 million T cells yielded approximately 120 million unique TCR beta sequences. An early data release held tens of millions of unique TCRs from HLA-typed donors.

Per germline, CDR1 SGHDT and CDR2 YYEEEE. This CDR3 has 14 amino acids. The germline V and J ends were trimmed by 0 bases and 6 bases, with 7 bases remaining between them. 60 Vbeta and 13 Jbeta primers were used in PCR. Profiling relied on immunoSEQ multiplex PCR, and the TCRdb table lists in-frame clones only, not all of them. The data contain around 150,000 clones, more than 70% of them singletons. J is TRBJ1-6 and V is TRBV5-6; D is possibly TRBD1 (6 bases). The clonotype comes from a man in his fifties or sixties in good health and CMV-seronegative. Sequenced material: PBMCs. The CDR3 protein is CASSLGTVNSPLHF. CDR3 nucleotide sequence: TGTGCCAGCAGCTTGGGGACAGTTAATTCACCCCTCCACTTT.